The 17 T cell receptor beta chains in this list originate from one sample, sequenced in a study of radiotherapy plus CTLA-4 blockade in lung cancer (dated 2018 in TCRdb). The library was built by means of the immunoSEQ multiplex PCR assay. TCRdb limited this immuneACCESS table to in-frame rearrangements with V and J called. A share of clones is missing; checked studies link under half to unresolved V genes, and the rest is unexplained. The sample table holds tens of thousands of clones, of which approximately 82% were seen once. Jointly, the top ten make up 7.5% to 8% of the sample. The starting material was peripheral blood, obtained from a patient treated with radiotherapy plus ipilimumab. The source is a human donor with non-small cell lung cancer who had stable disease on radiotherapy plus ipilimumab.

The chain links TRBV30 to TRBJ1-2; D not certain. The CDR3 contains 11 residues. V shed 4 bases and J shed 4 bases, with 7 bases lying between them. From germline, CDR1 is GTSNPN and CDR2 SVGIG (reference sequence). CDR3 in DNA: TGTGCCTGGAACCGGGCCTATGGCTACACCTTC. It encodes CAWNRAYGYTF.

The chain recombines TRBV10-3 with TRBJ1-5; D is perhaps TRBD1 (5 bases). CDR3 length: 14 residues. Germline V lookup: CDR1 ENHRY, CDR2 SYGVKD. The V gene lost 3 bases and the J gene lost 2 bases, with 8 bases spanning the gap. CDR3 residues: CAISDSGGNQPQHF. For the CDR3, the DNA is TGTGCCATCAGTGATTCGGGGGGCAATCAGCCCCAGCATTTT.

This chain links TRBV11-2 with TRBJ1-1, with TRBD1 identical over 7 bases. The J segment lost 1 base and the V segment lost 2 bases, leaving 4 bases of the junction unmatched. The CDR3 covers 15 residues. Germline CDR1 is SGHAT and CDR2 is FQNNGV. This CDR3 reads CASSLPGTANTEAFF. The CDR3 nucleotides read TGTGCCAGCAGCTTACCCGGGACAGCGAACACTGAAGCTTTCTTT.

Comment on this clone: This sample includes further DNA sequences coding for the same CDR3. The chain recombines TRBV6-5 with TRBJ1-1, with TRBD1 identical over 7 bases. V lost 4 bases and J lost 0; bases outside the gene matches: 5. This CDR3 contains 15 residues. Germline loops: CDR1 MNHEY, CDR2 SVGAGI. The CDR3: CASSLGQYLNTEAFF. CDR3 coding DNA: TGTGCCAGCAGTTTGGGACAGTACCTGAACACTGAAGCTTTCTTT.

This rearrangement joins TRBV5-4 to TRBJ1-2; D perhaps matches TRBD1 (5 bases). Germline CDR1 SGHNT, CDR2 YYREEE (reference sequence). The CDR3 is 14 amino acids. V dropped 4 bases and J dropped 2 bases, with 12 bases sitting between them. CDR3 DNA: TGTGCCAGCAGCCCGCCGGGACGAAACTATGGCTACACCTTC. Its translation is CASSPPGRNYGYTF.

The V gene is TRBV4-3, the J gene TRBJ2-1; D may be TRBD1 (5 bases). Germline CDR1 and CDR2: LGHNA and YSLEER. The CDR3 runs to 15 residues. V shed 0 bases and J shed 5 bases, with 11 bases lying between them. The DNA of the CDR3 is TGCGCCAGCAGCCAAGATAGGGGTTCGGACAATGAGCAGTTCTTC. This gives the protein CASSQDRGSDNEQFF.

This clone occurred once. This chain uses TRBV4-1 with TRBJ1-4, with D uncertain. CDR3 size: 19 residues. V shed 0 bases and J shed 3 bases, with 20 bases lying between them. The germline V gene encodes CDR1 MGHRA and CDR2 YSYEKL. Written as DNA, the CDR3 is TGCGCCAGCAGCCAAGAGAGTGACATTATGACAACTCCTAATGAAAAACTGTTTTTT. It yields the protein CASSQESDIMTTPNEKLFF.

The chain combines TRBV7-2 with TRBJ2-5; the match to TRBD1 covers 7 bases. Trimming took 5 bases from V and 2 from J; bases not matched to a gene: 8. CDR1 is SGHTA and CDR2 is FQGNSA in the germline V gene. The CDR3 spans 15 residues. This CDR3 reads CASSATGTAQETQYF. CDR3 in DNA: TGTGCCAGCAGCGCGACCGGGACAGCACAAGAGACCCAGTACTTC.

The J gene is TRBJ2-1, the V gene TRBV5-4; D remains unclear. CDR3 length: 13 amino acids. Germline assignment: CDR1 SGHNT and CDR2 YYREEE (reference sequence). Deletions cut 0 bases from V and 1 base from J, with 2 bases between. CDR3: CASSLVSYNEQFF. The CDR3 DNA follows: TGTGCCAGCAGCTTGGTGTCCTACAATGAGCAGTTCTTC.

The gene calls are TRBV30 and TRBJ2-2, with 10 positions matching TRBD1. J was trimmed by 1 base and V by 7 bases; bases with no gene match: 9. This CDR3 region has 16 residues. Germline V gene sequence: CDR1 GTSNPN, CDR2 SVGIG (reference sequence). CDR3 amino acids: CALKTGGAGNTGELFF. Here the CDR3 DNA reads TGTGCCTTGAAGACAGGGGGCGCTGGGAACACCGGGGAGCTGTTTTTT.

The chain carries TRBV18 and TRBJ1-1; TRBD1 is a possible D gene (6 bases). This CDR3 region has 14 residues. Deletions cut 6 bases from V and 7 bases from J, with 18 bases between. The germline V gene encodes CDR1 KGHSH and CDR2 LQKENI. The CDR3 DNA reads TGTGCCAGCTCTCAACTCCGGGGGGCAAGTGAAGCTTTCTTT. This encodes CASSQLRGASEAFF.

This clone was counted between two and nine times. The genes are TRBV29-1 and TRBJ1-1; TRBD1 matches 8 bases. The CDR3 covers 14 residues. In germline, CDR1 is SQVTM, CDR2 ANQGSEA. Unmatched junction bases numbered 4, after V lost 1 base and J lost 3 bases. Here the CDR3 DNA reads TGCAGCGTTGAAGTGGGACAGGATTACACTGAAGCTTTCTTT. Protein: CSVEVGQDYTEAFF.

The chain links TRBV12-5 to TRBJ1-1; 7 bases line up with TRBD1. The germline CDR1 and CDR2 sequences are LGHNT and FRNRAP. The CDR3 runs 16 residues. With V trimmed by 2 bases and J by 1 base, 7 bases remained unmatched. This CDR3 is CASGLSWTGPNTEAFF. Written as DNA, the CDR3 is TGTGCTAGTGGTTTGTCCTGGACAGGCCCGAACACTGAAGCTTTCTTT. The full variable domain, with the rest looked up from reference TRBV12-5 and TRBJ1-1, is DARVTQTPRHKVTEMGQEVTMRCQPILGHNTVFWYRQTMMQGLELLAYFRNRAPLDDSGMPKDRFSAEMPDATLATLKIQPSEPRDSAVYFCASGLSWTGPNTEAFFGQGTRLTVV.

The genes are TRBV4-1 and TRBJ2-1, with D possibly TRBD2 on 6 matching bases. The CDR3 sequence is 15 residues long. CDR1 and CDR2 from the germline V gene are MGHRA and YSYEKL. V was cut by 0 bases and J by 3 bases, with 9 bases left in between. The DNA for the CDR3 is TGCGCCAGCAGCCAAGATCCGGACTACTACAATGAGCAGTTCTTC. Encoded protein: CASSQDPDYYNEQFF.

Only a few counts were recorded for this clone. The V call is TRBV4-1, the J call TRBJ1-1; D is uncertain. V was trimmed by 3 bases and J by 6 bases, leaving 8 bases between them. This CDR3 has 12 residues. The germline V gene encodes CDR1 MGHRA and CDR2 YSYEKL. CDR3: CASSHYGAEAFF. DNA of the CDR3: TGCGCCAGCAGCCACTACGGGGCTGAAGCTTTCTTT.

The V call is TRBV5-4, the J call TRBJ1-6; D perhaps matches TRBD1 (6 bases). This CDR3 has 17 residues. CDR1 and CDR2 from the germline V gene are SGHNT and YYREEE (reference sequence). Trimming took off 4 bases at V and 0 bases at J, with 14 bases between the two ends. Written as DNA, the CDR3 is TGTGCCAGCAGCGGAGGAGGGGGAAGCTCCTATAATTCACCCCTCCACTTT. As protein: CASSGGGGSSYNSPLHF.

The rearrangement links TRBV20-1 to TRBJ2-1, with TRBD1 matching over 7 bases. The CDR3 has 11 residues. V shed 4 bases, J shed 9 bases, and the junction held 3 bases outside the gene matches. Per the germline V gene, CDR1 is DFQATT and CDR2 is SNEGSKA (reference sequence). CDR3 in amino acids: CSATTGSEQFF. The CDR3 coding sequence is TGCAGTGCTACGACAGGGTCTGAGCAGTTCTTC.